A selection of T cell receptor beta chains follows, all from one sample in a study of OX40 agonist ivuxolimab in advanced cancers. Repertoires were generated with immunoSEQ multiplex PCR, while TCRdb's copy carries only in-frame clones and drops some. This sample yields some 70,000 clones, of which 85% to 95% are seen a single time; more than 1% belongs to the top ten. The sample here was CD4+ or CD8+ T cells sorted from blood, taken in a trial of the OX40 agonist ivuxolimab. These receptors were collected from an adult with an advanced solid tumor such as melanoma, head and neck, liver or kidney cancer. The CDR3 runs from the conserved cysteine through the conserved F or W. The order of the fields is V gene, CDR3 protein.

V gene: TRBV4-1; CDR3 protein: CASSQAGLAEETQYF
V gene: TRBV5-1; CDR3 protein: CASSLGGTSKYEQYF
V gene: TRBV2; CDR3 protein: CASSVPLTYEQYF
V gene: TRBV30; CDR3 protein: CAWSVQGGSEAFF
V gene: TRBV18; CDR3 protein: CASSPGTSGGNEQFF
V gene: TRBV18; CDR3 protein: CASSLPPPTQDGYTF
V gene: TRBV10-2; CDR3 protein: CASDSGHHKRSNSTEQFF
V gene: TRBV27; CDR3 protein: CASSLRQGTSEEETQYF
V gene: TRBV5-4; CDR3 protein: CASSLDGTSGRHNEQFF
V gene: TRBV28; CDR3 protein: CASSKYTTGFGTEAFF
V gene: TRBV9; CDR3 protein: CASSERVLAGVREQFF
V gene: TRBV6-6; CDR3 protein: CASSYSRDRVYEQYF
V gene: TRBV18; CDR3 protein: CASSPQGGGETEAFF
V gene: TRBV6-6; CDR3 protein: CASRQGQGAYEQYF
V gene: TRBV5-1; CDR3 protein: CASSLDFDPLDEQFF
V gene: TRBV18; CDR3 protein: CASSAQGGEQFF
V gene: TRBV4-1; CDR3 protein: CASSQGPDREQETQYF
V gene: TRBV5-1; CDR3 protein: CASSLGDRQETQYF
V gene: TRBV7-8; CDR3 protein: CASSLIGSGGGRNNEQFF
V gene: TRBV10-2; CDR3 protein: CASSDGTYEQYF
V gene: TRBV6-1; CDR3 protein: CASTKIGPPNYGYTF
V gene: TRBV5-6; CDR3 protein: CASSHGPSFASTNYGYTF
V gene: TRBV29-1; CDR3 protein: CSVTGSNTEAFF
V gene: TRBV6-4; CDR3 protein: CASSETGGPGELFF
V gene: TRBV10-3; CDR3 protein: CAISESALDEQFF
V gene: TRBV6-5; CDR3 protein: CASRRLADAYEQYF
V gene: TRBV5-1; CDR3 protein: CASSPDWTNEKLFF
V gene: TRBV2; CDR3 protein: CANQILSGQGLNEQFF
V gene: TRBV2; CDR3 protein: CASSELVGIFFLEGSSQYF
V gene: TRBV5-1; CDR3 protein: CASSLASGSYEQYF
V gene: TRBV7-3; CDR3 protein: CASSLQGARNTGELFF
V gene: TRBV6-5; CDR3 protein: CASSYEKNNEQFF
V gene: TRBV11-1; CDR3 protein: CASSFGPNTGELFF
V gene: TRBV19; CDR3 protein: CASSIAPTGGHGELFF
V gene: TRBV19; CDR3 protein: CASSIGAGPGEQYF
V gene: TRBV19; CDR3 protein: CASSINVFGYTF
V gene: TRBV7-6; CDR3 protein: CASSLSPGGSEQFF
V gene: TRBV19; CDR3 protein: CASSIGTGGSGNTIYF